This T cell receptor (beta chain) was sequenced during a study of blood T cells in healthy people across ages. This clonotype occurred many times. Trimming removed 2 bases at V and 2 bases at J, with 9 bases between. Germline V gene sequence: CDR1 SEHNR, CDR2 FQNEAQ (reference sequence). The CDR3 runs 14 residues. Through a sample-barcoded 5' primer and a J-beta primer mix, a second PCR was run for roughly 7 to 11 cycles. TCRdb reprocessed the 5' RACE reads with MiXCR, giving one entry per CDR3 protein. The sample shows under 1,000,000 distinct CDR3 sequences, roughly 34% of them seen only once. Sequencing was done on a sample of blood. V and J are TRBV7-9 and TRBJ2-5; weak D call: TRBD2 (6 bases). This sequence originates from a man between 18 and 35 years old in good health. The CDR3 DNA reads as TGTGCCAGCAGCTTAATGGCGGGACAAGAGACCCAGTACTTC. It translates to CASSLMAGQETQYF.